This entry is about one T cell receptor beta chain. Its antigen is not yet known. Base qualities were left out, and no much larger clone turns up one base away. The source of the sample is a study of T-cell memory formation after mild COVID-19 (dated by TCRdb to the early 2020s). For the study in its entirety: TCR sequence clusters from the two donors were found to be largely donor specific. T-cell clones expanding and contracting after mild COVID-19 in two donors were tracked by longitudinal TCRalpha and TCRbeta repertoire sequencing. The cohort was made up of two young adult volunteers, one female and one male, who were previously healthy. On the study overall, not on this receptor specifically: Clones that contracted from day 15 to 85 showed balanced CD4/CD8 phenotypes, whereas a second wave of clones that expanded from day 15 to 37 leaned towards CD4+. Contracting CD4+ clones were found mainly in CM and EM memory subsets, while CD8+ clones were enriched in EMRA. The second-wave clones that peaked on day 37 were not confirmed to be SARS-CoV-2 specific. Only a couple of mild cases were covered by the study, and larger cohorts that include severe cases with pre-infection samples were considered necessary. Some responding clones were found in pre-infection memory, which suggests that pre-existing cross-reactive memory T cells took part in the SARS-CoV-2 response.

Cut back by 4 bases and 2 bases, the V and J ends lie 14 bases apart. From the cysteine up to the phenylalanine, the CDR3 has a length of 15 residues. Solely the CDR3 DNA is kept, with 45 bases framed from the first base. The germline V gene gives CDR1 as SGHDN and CDR2 as FVKESK. Sequencer: Illumina NovaSeq 6000. Using 5'RACE with constant-segment primers, TCRalpha and TCRbeta cDNA libraries were constructed, with sample barcodes and unique molecular identifiers added in the process. RNA was extracted from every sample with Trizol reagent. The libraries were amplified in two PCR steps, and the second step added a second sample barcode and Illumina TruSeq adapters. Sequencing of the libraries was done on an Illumina NovaSeq, producing 2 x 150 bp paired-end reads. The paper's data handling went like this. The reads were demultiplexed and collapsed into UMI-guided consensus sequences using migec v1.2.7. With mixcr v2.1.11, UMI consensuses were aligned to TRA and TRB V and J templates and assembled into clonotypes. A clonotype was counted as expanded or contracted only if both edgeR and NoisET called the change significant, with noise models trained on biological replicates. For edgeR calls, the thresholds were a false discovery rate-adjusted p below 0.01 and a log2 fold-change of 1. As an exploratory analysis of dynamics, PCA with hierarchical clustering was applied to max-normalized trajectories of the 1000 most abundant clonotypes. Each responding clone was given a CD4 or CD8 phenotype based on the CD4+ and CD8+ repertoires, which had been sequenced separately. TCRdb trimmed public reads at Q25 via fastp, called clones via MiXCR and kept in-frame beta chains. One record per CDR3 amino acid sequence lists the most common genes and DNA. The V and J calls shown here were made by TCRdb, not taken from the authors' results. The sample data list about 47,000 distinct CDR3 sequences, and 8% to 10% of these were observed just once. The ten largest account for approximately 12% of the sample.

PBMCs were isolated by Ficoll-Paque density gradient centrifugation. The clonotype originates from an adult woman who had mild COVID-19 (a few samples of this study predate the infection). The sample titles of this study are shuffled in the database, so cell type and time point are left out; the donor was told from shared clones. The specimen was PBMCs or a T cell subset sorted from them (not recorded which). The V and J genes are TRBV14 and TRBJ1-1; TRBD1 is a possible D gene, resting on 5 matching bases. The base sequence is TGTGCCAGCAGCCCCGGGGCGGGTTTTAACACTGAAGCTTTCTTT. This yields the protein CASSPGAGFNTEAFF.